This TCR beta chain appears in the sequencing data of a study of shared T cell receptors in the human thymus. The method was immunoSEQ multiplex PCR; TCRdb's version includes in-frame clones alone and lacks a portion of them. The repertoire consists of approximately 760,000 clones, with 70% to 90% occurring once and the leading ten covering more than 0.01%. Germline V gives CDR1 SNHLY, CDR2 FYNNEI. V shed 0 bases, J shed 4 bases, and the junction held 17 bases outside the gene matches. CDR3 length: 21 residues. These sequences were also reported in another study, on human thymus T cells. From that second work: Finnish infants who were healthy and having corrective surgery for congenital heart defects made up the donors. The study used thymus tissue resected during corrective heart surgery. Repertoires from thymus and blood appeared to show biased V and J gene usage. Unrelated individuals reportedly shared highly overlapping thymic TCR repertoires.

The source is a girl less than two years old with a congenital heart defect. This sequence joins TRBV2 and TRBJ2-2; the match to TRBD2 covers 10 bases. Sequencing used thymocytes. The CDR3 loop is CASSEALYDLTSGVGTGELFF. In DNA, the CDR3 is TGTGCCAGCAGTGAAGCGCTGTACGATCTAACTAGCGGGGTTGGCACCGGGGAGCTGTTTTTT.